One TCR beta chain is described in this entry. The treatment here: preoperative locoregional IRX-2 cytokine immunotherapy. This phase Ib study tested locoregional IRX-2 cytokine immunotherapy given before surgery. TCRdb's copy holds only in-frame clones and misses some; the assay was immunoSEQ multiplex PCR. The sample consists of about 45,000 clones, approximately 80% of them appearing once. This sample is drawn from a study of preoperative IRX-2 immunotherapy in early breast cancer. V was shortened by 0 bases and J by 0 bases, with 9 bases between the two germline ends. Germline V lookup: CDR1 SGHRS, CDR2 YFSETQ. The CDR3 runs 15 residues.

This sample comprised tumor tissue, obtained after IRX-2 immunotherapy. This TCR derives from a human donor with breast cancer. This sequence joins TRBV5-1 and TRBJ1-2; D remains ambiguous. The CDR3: CASSLAAASNYGYTF. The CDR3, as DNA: TGCGCCAGCAGCTTGGCCGCAGCTTCTAACTATGGCTACACCTTC.